This record concerns one T cell receptor beta chain sequence. Germline V gene lookup returns CDR1 SNHLY and CDR2 FYNNEI. The CDR3 has 15 amino acids. Trimming cost V 7 bases and J 9 bases; bases outside gene matches: 10. The sample belongs to a study of blood T cell repertoires in COVID-19. Original processing notes: Quantification of nucleated cells was approximated via reference gene primer amplification. Sequencing used immunoSEQ multiplex PCR; TCRdb keeps in-frame clones, though not all of them. V and J calls and clone size are those listed in that table; D and trimming were worked out from the DNA. Of roughly 260,000 clones listed, 88% are singletons.

The rearrangement joins TRBV2 to TRBJ2-1; 12 nucleotides line up with TRBD2. The sequence was collected from a man aged 60-69 years who had recovered from COVID-19. Material: peripheral blood. CDR3 sequence reads: CASITSSGGAGEQFF. The CDR3 bases are TGTGCCAGCATTACGTCTAGCGGGGGGGCCGGTGAGCAGTTCTTC.